Listed here are 14 T cell receptor beta chains from one sample, sequenced in a study of T cells after posttransplantation cyclophosphamide. Sequencing was performed with immunoSEQ multiplex PCR; in TCRdb, only in-frame clones are kept and a portion is missing. The sample contains 7,500 to 10,000 clones, around 92% of which appear only once. Sampled 1 year posttransplant, controls received myeloablative marrow transplants, methotrexate and a calcineurin inhibitor. Source: PBMCs, taken around 440 days after allogeneic stem cell transplant with calcineurin inhibitor and methotrexate. The origin of the receptors is a male patient aged 50 or older who received an allogeneic stem cell transplant from an unrelated donor, was CMV-positive, and had chronic GVHD only. Part of the T cell pool may stem from the graft donor.

This chain connects TRBV27 to TRBJ1-6, with 7 bases that match TRBD1. V shed 10 bases and J 4 bases; nucleotides not matched to a gene: 4. In germline, CDR1 is MNHEY, CDR2 SMNVEV (reference sequence). This CDR3 is 13 amino acids long. This CDR3 reads CATRDSYNSPLHF. The CDR3 nucleotides are TGTGCCACCCGGGACAGTTATAATTCACCCCTCCACTTT.

This chain joins TRBV6-4 and TRBJ1-3; TRBD1 aligns across 7 bases. J lost 0 bases, V lost 6 bases, and 5 bases had no gene match. Germline values: CDR1 MRHNA, CDR2 SNTAGT. This CDR3 comprises 15 residues. CDR3 bases: TGTGCCAGCAGGGGGACAGTTTCCTCTGGAAACACCATATATTTT. The encoded protein is CASRGTVSSGNTIYF.

The chain is built from TRBV10-1 and TRBJ1-1; 7 bases fit TRBD1. Germline V gene sequence: CDR1 WNHNN, CDR2 SYGVQD (reference sequence). CDR3 length equals 15 residues. V shed 2 bases, J shed 0 bases, and the junction held 3 bases outside the gene matches. DNA of the CDR3: TGCGCCAGCAGTGAGGGAGGGGGCTTGAACACTGAAGCTTTCTTT. It yields the protein CASSEGGGLNTEAFF.

The chain links TRBV7-9 to TRBJ1-4; no reliable D call. The V end lost 8 bases, the J end lost 2 bases, and 9 bases lay between the germline ends. The CDR3 covers 13 residues. Germline V CDR1 and CDR2: SEHNR, FQNEAQ (reference sequence). The CDR3 nucleotides are TGTGCCAGCCTTGGGAGGACTAATGAAAAACTGTTTTTT. The encoded protein is CASLGRTNEKLFF.

This clone was observed a single time. The gene calls are TRBV27 and TRBJ1-1; TRBD1 matches at 9 bases. Germline CDR1 MNHEY, CDR2 SMNVEV (reference sequence). V shed 2 bases, J shed 7 bases, and the junction held 8 bases outside the gene matches. The CDR3 extends over 15 amino acids. The CDR3 bases are TGTGCCAGCAGTTTAAGGGACAGGGATTGGAATGAAGCTTTCTTT. It specifies CASSLRDRDWNEAFF.

This clone appeared a single time. The V and J genes are TRBV7-2 and TRBJ2-6, with TRBD2 matching 8 bases. This CDR3 is 17 amino acids long. V trimming: 1 base; J trimming: 0 bases; junction bases outside the gene matches: 2. Germline CDR1 SGHTA, CDR2 FQGNSA. This CDR3 is CASSLERGSSGANVLTF. The CDR3 region has the DNA TGTGCCAGCAGCTTAGAGCGGGGGAGCTCTGGGGCCAACGTCCTGACTTTC.

The chain employs TRBV9 and TRBJ2-3; 10 bases line up with TRBD2. Germline CDR1 SGDLS, CDR2 YYNGEE. The CDR3 runs 16 residues. J gave up 4 bases and V 0 bases, and 5 bases lay outside the gene matches. CDR3 residues: CASSVALAGDADTQYF. The DNA for the CDR3 is TGTGCCAGCAGCGTAGCCCTAGCGGGAGACGCAGATACGCAGTATTTT.

The CDR3 is CASSVGLAGAHETQYF. The CDR3 nucleotides are TGTGCCAGCAGTGTGGGGCTAGCGGGAGCCCACGAGACCCAGTACTTC. The rearrangement uses TRBV2 and TRBJ2-5; 10 nucleotides agree with TRBD2. V was clipped by 4 bases and J by 5 bases; unmatched bases: 10. CDR3 size: 16 residues. The germline V gene encodes CDR1 SNHLY and CDR2 FYNNEI.

The genes are TRBV5-8 and TRBJ2-5, with D possibly matching TRBD2 (5 bases). With 1 base removed from V and 6 bases from J, the gap between germline ends came to 16 bases. The CDR3 is 15 residues long. Germline values: CDR1 SGHTS, CDR2 YDEGEE. The CDR3 DNA reads as TGTGCCAGCAGCTTGCATGTCGCGAGGGAAAAGACCCAGTACTTC. Translation gives CASSLHVAREKTQYF.

The V call is TRBV28, the J call TRBJ2-1; 9 bases match TRBD2. The length of the CDR3 is 15 residues. The germline CDR1 and CDR2 sequences are MDHEN and SYDVKM. After removal of 6 bases from V and 15 bases from J, the junction contained 18 bases not matched to a gene. In DNA form, the CDR3 reads TGTGCCAGCAGGCCTGCCTCAGCGGGAGGTTTGTTTACGTTCTTC. Residues: CASRPASAGGLFTFF.

This clone was observed once. J is TRBJ2-3 and V is TRBV7-8, with a weak D call TRBD2 (5 bases). Per the germline V gene, CDR1 is SGHVS and CDR2 is FQNEAQ. Trimming shortened V by 1 base and J by 1 base, and 6 bases separated the two germline ends. The CDR3 has 14 residues. This CDR3 is CASSLGSGTDTQYF. The CDR3 nucleotides read TGTGCCAGCAGCTTAGGTAGCGGCACAGATACGCAGTATTTT.

The genes are TRBV5-4 and TRBJ2-7, with unresolved D. This CDR3 is built from 14 residues. Trimming left V 1 base short and J 3 bases short, with 11 bases between. Germline lookup yields CDR1 SGHNT and CDR2 YYREEE (reference sequence). CDR3 coding DNA: TGTGCCAGCAGCTTGTACGGGTTAGACTACGAGCAGTACTTC. Encoded protein: CASSLYGLDYEQYF.

The table lists this clone with a count of one. This chain joins TRBV2 and TRBJ1-5; D may be TRBD1 (5 bases). CDR1 is SNHLY and CDR2 is FYNNEI in the germline V gene. The CDR3 contains 14 residues. V lost 7 bases to trimming and J lost 6 bases, with 16 bases between them. The CDR3 is CASTGSGGIQPQHF. In DNA, the CDR3 is TGTGCCAGCACCGGGAGTGGGGGTATTCAGCCCCAGCATTTT.

This clone came up a few times. This chain uses TRBV16 with TRBJ2-7; no definite D call. CDR1 is KGHSY and CDR2 is FQNENV in the germline V gene. The CDR3 covers 13 residues. The V end lost 4 bases, the J end lost 5 bases, and 12 bases lay between the germline ends. CDR3 sequence: CASSRSSFHEQYF. As DNA, the CDR3 is TGTGCCAGCAGCCGCTCTAGTTTCCACGAGCAGTACTTC.